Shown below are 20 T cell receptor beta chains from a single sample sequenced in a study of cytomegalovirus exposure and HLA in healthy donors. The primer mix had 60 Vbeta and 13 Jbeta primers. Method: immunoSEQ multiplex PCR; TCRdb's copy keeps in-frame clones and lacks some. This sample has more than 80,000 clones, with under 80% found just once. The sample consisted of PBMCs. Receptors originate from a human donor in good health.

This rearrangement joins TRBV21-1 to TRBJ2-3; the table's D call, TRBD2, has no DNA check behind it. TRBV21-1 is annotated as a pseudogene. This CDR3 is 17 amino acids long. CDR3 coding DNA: TGTGCCAGCAGCCATTACGGAGGGACGGGCTATCCAGATACGCAGTATTTT. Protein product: CASSHYGGTGYPDTQYF.

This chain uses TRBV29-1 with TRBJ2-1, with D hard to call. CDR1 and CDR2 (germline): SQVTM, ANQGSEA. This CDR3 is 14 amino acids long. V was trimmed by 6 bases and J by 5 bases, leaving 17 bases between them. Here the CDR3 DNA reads TGCAGCGTCCCGAGGAGAGGATACCACAATGAGCAGTTCTTC. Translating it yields CSVPRRGYHNEQFF.

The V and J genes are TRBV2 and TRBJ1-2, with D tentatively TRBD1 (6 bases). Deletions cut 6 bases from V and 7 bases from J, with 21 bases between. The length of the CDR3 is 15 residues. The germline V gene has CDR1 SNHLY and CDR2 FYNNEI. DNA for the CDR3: TGTGCCAGCAGAGAGACTCCAGGGGATCGACCTGGCTACACCTTC. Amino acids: CASRETPGDRPGYTF.

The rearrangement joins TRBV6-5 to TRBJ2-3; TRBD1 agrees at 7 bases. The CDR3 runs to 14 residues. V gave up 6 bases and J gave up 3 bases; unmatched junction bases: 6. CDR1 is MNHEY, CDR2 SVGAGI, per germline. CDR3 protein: CASSRGQRTDTQYF. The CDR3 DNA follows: TGTGCCAGCAGCCGGGGACAGAGAACAGATACGCAGTATTTT.

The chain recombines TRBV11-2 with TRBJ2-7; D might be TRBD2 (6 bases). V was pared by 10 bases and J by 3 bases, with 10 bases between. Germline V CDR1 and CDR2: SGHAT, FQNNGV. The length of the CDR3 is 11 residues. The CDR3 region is CATRGGYEQYF. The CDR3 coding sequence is TGTGCCACACGGGGAGGCTACGAGCAGTACTTC.

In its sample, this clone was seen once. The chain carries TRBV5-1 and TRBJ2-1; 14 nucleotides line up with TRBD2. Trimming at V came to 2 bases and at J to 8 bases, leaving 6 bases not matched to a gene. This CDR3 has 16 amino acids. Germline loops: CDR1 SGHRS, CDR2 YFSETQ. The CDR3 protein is CASSFGLAGGMDEQFF. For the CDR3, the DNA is TGCGCCAGCAGCTTCGGACTAGCGGGAGGAATGGATGAGCAGTTCTTC.

CDR3 coding DNA: TGTGCCAGCAGGACTAGCGGGAGTCTCTACGAGCAGTACTTC. This translates into CASRTSGSLYEQYF. The chain carries TRBV6-5 and TRBJ2-7; 12 nucleotides match TRBD2. The V and J ends lost 6 bases and 3 bases, in that order; junction bases with no gene match: 3. The germline V gene has CDR1 MNHEY and CDR2 SVGAGI. This CDR3 is built from 14 residues.

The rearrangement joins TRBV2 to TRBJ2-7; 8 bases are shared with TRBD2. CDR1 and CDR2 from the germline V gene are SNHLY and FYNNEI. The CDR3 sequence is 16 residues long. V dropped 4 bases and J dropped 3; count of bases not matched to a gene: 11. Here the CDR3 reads CASSVSAGGFHYEQYF. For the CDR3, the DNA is TGTGCCAGCAGTGTCTCGGCGGGGGGCTTCCACTACGAGCAGTACTTC.

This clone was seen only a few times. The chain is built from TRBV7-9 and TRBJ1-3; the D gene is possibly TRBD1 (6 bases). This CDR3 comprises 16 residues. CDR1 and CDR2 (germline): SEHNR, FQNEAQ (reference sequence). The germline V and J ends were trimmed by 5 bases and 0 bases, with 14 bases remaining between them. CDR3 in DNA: TGTGCCAGCAGCCTACTACAGGGTAGCTCTGGAAACACCATATATTTT. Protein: CASSLLQGSSGNTIYF. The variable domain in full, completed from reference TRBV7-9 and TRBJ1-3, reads DTGVSQNPRHKITKRGQNVTFRCDPISEHNRLYWYRQTLGQGPEFLTYFQNEAQLEKSRLLSDRFSAERPKGSFSTLEIQRTEQGDSAMYLCASSLLQGSSGNTIYFGEGSWLTVV.

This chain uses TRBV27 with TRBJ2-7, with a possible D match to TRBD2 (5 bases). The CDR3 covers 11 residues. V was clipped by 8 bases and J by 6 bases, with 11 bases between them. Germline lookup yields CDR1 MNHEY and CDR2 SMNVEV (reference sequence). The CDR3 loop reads CASYRGREQYF. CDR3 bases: TGTGCCAGCTATCGGGGTCGCGAGCAGTACTTC.

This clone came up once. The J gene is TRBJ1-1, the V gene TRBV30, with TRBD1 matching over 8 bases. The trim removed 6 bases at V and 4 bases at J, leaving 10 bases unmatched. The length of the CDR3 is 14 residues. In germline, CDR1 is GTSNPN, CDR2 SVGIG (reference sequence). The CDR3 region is CACPRTGTSTEAFF. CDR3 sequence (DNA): TGTGCCTGTCCTAGGACAGGGACGAGCACTGAAGCTTTCTTT.

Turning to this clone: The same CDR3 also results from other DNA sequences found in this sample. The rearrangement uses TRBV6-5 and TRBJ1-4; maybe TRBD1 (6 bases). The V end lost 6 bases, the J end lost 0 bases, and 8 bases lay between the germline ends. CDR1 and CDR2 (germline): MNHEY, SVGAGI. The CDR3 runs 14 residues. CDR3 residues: CASSRTATNEKLFF. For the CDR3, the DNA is TGTGCCAGCAGCAGGACAGCAACTAATGAAAAACTGTTTTTT.

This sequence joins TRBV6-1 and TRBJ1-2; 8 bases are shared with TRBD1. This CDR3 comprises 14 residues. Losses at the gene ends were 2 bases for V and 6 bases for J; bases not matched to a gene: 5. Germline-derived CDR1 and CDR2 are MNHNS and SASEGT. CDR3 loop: CASSEQYRGNGYTF. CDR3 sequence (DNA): TGTGCCAGCAGTGAACAGTACAGGGGGAATGGCTACACCTTC.

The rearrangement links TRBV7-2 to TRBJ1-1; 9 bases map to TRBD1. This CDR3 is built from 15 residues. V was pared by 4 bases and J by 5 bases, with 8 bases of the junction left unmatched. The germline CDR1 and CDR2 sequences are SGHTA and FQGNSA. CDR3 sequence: CASSSLDRGGTEAFF. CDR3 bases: TGTGCCAGCAGCTCACTAGACAGGGGGGGTACTGAAGCTTTCTTT.

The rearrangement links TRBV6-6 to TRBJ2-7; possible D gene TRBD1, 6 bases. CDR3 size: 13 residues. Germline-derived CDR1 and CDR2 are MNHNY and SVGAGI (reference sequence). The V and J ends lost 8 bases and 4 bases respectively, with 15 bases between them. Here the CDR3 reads CASSGTTPYEQYF. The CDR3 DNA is TGTGCCAGCTCGGGGACAACCCCTTACGAGCAGTACTTC.

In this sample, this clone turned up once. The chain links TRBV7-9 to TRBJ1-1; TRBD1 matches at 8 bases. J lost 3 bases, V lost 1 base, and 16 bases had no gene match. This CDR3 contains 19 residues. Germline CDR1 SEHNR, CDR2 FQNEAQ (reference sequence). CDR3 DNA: TGTGCCAGCAGCTTAGGGTCAGGGGGCGCTTTGGGAAGTTACACTGAAGCTTTCTTT. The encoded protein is CASSLGSGGALGSYTEAFF.

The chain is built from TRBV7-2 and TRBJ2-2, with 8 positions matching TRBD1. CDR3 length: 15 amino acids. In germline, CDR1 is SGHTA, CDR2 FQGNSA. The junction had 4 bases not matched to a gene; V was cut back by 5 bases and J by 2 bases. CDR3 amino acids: CASSIRGLNTGELFF. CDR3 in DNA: TGTGCCAGCAGCATCAGGGGGCTAAACACCGGGGAGCTGTTTTTT.

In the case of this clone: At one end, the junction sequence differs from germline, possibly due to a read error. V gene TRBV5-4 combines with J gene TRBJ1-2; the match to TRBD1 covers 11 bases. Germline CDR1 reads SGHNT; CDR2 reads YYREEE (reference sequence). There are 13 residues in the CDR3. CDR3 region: CASSLAGTGGPDF. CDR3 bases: TGTGCCAGCAGCTTGGCCGGGACAGGGGGTCCTGACTTC.

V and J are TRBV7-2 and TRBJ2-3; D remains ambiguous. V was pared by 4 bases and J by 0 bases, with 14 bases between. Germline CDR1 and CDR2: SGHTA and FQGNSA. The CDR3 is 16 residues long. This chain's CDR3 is CASSSLVGPSTDTQYF. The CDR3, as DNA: TGTGCCAGCAGCTCGTTGGTCGGTCCTAGCACAGATACGCAGTATTTT.

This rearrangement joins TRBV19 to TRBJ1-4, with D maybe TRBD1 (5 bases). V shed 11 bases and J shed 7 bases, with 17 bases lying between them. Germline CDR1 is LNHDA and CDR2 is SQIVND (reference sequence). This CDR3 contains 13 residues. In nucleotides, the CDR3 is TGTGCCGTCCGAGTAAGGGGTAGTGAAAAACTGTTTTTT. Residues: CAVRVRGSEKLFF.